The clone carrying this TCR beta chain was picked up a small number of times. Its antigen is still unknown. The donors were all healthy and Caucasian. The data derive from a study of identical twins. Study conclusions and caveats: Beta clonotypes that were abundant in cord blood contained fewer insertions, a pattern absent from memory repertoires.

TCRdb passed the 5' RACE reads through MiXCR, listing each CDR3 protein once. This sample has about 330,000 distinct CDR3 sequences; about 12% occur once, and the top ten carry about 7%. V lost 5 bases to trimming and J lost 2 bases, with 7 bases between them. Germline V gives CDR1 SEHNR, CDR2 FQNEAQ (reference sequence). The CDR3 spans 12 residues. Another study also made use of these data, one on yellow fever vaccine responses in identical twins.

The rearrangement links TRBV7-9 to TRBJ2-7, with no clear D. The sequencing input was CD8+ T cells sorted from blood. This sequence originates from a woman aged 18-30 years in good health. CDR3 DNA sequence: TGTGCCAGCAGCAACAGAGCCTACGAGCAGTACTTC. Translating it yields CASSNRAYEQYF.